This T cell receptor beta chain is drawn from a study of T cell repertoires in cytomegalovirus infection. Looking at the study overall: Based on public TCR beta signatures, there were indications of CMV infection and of a matching HLA type.

CDR3 length: 14 residues. Trimming stripped 6 bases from V and 5 bases from J, with 14 bases between. Germline CDR1 and CDR2: SGHAT and FQNNGV. The study, taken as a whole, reports: Individuals carrying CMV plus the relevant HLA were identified by cumulative frequency of public TCR beta families. CMV-specific HLA-C-restricted TCR beta clonotypes dominated the ex vivo response.

A remark on this clonotype: The antigen remains undetermined.

TCRdb reprocessed the reads via MiXCR and lists one record per CDR3 protein. The data show about 320,000 distinct CDR3 sequences, with approximately 9.5% seen just once and 3.5% to 4.5% held by the top ten. The receptor's source is a human donor in good health (CMV status not recorded). Some clones in this sample may be carry-over from other donors' samples. The sequenced sample was PBMCs. The chain has TRBV11-2 and TRBJ2-1; D is perhaps TRBD2 (7 bases). The CDR3 loop reads CASRRTAGNNEQFF. Written as DNA, the CDR3 is TGTGCCAGCAGGCGGACAGCGGGGAACAATGAGCAGTTCTTC.